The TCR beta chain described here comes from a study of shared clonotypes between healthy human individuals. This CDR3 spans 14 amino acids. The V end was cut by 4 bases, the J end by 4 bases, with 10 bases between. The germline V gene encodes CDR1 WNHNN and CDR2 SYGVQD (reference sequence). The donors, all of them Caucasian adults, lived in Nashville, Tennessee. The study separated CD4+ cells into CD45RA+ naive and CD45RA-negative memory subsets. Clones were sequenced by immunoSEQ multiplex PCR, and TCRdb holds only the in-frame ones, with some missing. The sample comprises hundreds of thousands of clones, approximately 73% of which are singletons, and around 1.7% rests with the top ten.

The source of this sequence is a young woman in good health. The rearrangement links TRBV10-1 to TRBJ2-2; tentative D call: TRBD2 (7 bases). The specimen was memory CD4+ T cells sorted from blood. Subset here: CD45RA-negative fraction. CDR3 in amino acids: CASSVGGPTGELFF. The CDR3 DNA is TGCGCCAGCAGTGTGGGGGGGCCCACCGGGGAGCTGTTTTTT.